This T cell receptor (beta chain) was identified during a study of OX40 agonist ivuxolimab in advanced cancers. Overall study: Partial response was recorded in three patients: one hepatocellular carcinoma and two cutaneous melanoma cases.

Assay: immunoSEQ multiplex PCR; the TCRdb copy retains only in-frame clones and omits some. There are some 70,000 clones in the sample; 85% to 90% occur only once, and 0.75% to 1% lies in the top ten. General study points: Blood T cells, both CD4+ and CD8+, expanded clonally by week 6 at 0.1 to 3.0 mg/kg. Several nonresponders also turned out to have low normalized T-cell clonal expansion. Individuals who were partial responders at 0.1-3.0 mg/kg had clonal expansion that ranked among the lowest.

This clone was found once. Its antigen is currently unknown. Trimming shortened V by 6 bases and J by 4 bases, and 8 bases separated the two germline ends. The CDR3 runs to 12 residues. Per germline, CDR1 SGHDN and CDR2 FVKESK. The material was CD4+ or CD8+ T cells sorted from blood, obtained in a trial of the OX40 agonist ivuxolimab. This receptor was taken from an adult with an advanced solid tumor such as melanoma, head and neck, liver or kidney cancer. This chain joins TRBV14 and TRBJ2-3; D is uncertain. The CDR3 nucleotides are TGTGCCAGCAGTCTATGGTCAGATACGCAGTATTTT. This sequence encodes CASSLWSDTQYF.